This TCR beta chain emerged from a study of tumor-infiltrating lymphocytes in glioblastoma multiforme. Of note for this clonotype: Because the CDR3 is missing its conserved closing phenylalanine or tryptophan, this is likely a read error.

Three nested ARM-PCR rounds with V-beta and C-beta primers built TCRB libraries. TCRdb re-analysed the multiplex PCR reads in MiXCR, keeping a single row per CDR3 protein. The table lists roughly 15,000 distinct CDR3 sequences, over 60% of them singletons. This CDR3 region has 13 residues. The V segment lost 6 bases and the J segment 4 bases; nucleotides outside the gene matches: 4. Germline-derived CDR1 and CDR2 are SQVTM and ANQGSEA. The genes are TRBV29-1 and TRBJ2-3; 10 nucleotides match TRBD1. The sequencing input was brain tumor tissue. The sequence was collected from a male donor with glioblastoma. The CDR3: CSVLDRGSDTQYS. In DNA form, the CDR3 reads TGCAGCGTCCTGGACAGGGGGTCAGATACGCAGTATTCT.